What follows is one TCR beta chain and its context. TCRdb used MiXCR to reprocess the RT-PCR reads, holding one entry per CDR3 protein. The sample yields approximately 310,000 distinct CDR3 sequences, 21% seen once. These data belong to a study of response to subunit inactivated influenza vaccine. Looked up from germline, CDR1 is MNHEY and CDR2 is SVGEGT. The CDR3 has 15 amino acids. Trimming took off 5 bases at V and 4 bases at J, with 16 bases between the two ends. This TCR was recovered from a man between 50 and 75 years old who received an inactivated influenza vaccine. This chain links TRBV6-2 or TRBV6-3 with TRBJ2-3; D may match TRBD1 or TRBD2 (5 bases each). The source material was PBMCs from blood, sampled approximately 22 months after vaccination. The CDR3 DNA follows: TGTGCCAGCAGTAGGGACGGACGAGTCTCAGATACGCAGTATTTT. Translating it yields CASSRDGRVSDTQYF.